One sample yielded the 26 T cell receptor beta chains listed below, sequenced in a study of cytomegalovirus exposure and HLA in healthy donors. Amplification used 60 Vbeta primers and 13 Jbeta primers. Data came from immunoSEQ multiplex PCR; TCRdb stores just in-frame clones and leaves some out. Of 150,000 to 200,000 clones listed, roughly 80% are singletons. Material for sequencing was PBMCs. These TCRs come from a woman between 45 and 60 years old in good health and CMV-seropositive.

This chain connects TRBV5-1 to TRBJ1-2; TRBD1 matches at 9 bases. Germline V gene sequence: CDR1 SGHRS, CDR2 YFSETQ. Losses at the gene ends were 5 bases for V and 7 bases for J; bases not matched to a gene: 6. This CDR3 has 13 residues. The CDR3 DNA sequence: TGCGCCAGCAGTCTACAGGGGGCGCGTGGCTACACCTTC. It codes for CASSLQGARGYTF.

This chain links TRBV5-4 with TRBJ1-6; D remains ambiguous. CDR3 length: 18 residues. The germline V and J ends were trimmed by 0 bases and 4 bases, with 17 bases remaining between them. Germline loops: CDR1 SGHNT, CDR2 YYREEE (reference sequence). CDR3: CASSLGVFEGIYNSPLHF. The DNA of the CDR3 is TGTGCCAGCAGCTTGGGAGTTTTTGAGGGAATATATAATTCACCCCTCCACTTT.

This chain links TRBV7-9 with TRBJ1-4, with 7 bases aligning to TRBD1. The trim removed 5 bases at V and 5 bases at J, leaving 8 bases unmatched. Germline loops: CDR1 SEHNR, CDR2 FQNEAQ (reference sequence). The CDR3 extends over 15 amino acids. CDR3 DNA: TGTGCCAGCAGCCCACAGGGGCCCATGAATGAAAAACTGTTTTTT. It is translated as CASSPQGPMNEKLFF.

The chain links TRBV19 to TRBJ1-1; D perhaps matches TRBD1 (5 bases). Trimming stripped 7 bases from V and 4 bases from J, with 10 bases between. CDR1 and CDR2 (germline): LNHDA, SQIVND (reference sequence). The CDR3 contains 12 residues. For the CDR3, the DNA is TGTGCCAGTAAGGGTCAGGGCACTGAAGCTTTCTTT. It codes for CASKGQGTEAFF.

This chain joins TRBV29-1 and TRBJ1-1; the D is unclear. V shed 2 bases and J shed 1 base, with 8 bases lying between them. The CDR3 runs to 13 residues. The germline gives CDR1 SQVTM, CDR2 ANQGSEA. The CDR3 loop reads CSVERRENTEAFF. The DNA for the CDR3 is TGCAGCGTTGAAAGGCGGGAGAACACTGAAGCTTTCTTT. The full variable domain, completed using reference TRBV29-1 and TRBJ1-1, is SAVISQKPSRDICQRGTSLTIQCQVDSQVTMMFWYRQQPGQSLTLIATANQGSEATYESGFVIDKFPISRPNLTFSTLTVSNMSPEDSSIYLCSVERRENTEAFFGQGTRLTVV.

V is TRBV18 and J is TRBJ1-2, with unresolved D. The V gene lost 4 bases and the J gene lost 7 bases, with 13 bases spanning the gap. The CDR3 runs to 13 residues. Per germline, CDR1 KGHSH and CDR2 LQKENI. The CDR3: CASSLTEYSGYTF. In DNA form, the CDR3 reads TGTGCCAGCTCACTTACAGAATATAGTGGCTACACCTTC.

The CDR3: CASSLGLGSTEAFF. The CDR3 DNA sequence: TGTGCCAGCAGCTTGGGCCTAGGGAGCACTGAAGCTTTCTTT. The J gene is TRBJ1-1, the V gene TRBV7-9; D is uncertain. Germline V gives CDR1 SEHNR, CDR2 FQNEAQ (reference sequence). Trimming stripped 3 bases from V and 4 bases from J, with 12 bases between. The CDR3 is made up of 14 amino acids.

This chain joins TRBV7-2 and TRBJ1-4; 7 bases match TRBD1. Germline assignment: CDR1 SGHTA and CDR2 FQGNSA. J lost 8 bases, V lost 5 bases, and 8 bases had no gene match. CDR3 length: 14 amino acids. The CDR3 nucleotides read TGTGCCAGCAGCCCCACAGGGGTAGGGGAAAAACTGTTTTTT. It translates to CASSPTGVGEKLFF.

The gene calls are TRBV5-4 and TRBJ2-3, with D unresolved. The germline CDR1 and CDR2 sequences are SGHNT and YYREEE (reference sequence). V gave up 0 bases and J gave up 4 bases, with 6 bases separating them. The CDR3 runs 13 residues. CDR3 DNA sequence: TGTGCCAGCAGCTTGGGTAGTCCAGATACGCAGTATTTT. Translating it yields CASSLGSPDTQYF.

As regards this clone: Mismatch with germline at one junction end may stem from a read error. CDR3 protein: CARSRGNTGELFF. Written as DNA, the CDR3 is TGTGCCCGGAGCCGGGGGAACACCGGGGAGCTGTTTTTT. V and J are TRBV30 and TRBJ2-2; weak D call: TRBD2 (5 bases). CDR1 and CDR2 from the germline V gene are GTSNPN and SVGIG (reference sequence). The CDR3 sequence is 13 residues long.

V usage is TRBV11-3 and J usage is TRBJ2-2; 8 bases line up with TRBD1. J was trimmed by 1 base and V by 1 base; bases with no gene match: 8. Per germline, CDR1 SGHNT and CDR2 YENEEA. CDR3 length equals 18 residues. Here the CDR3 reads CASSLGNQQGGNTGELFF. CDR3 nucleotides: TGTGCCAGCAGCTTAGGTAACCAACAGGGGGGGAACACCGGGGAGCTGTTTTTT.

The chain recombines TRBV5-1 with TRBJ2-7; D may be TRBD1 (6 bases). V was shortened by 1 base and J by 2 bases, with 10 bases between the two germline ends. Germline lookup yields CDR1 SGHRS and CDR2 YFSETQ. The CDR3 covers 14 residues. CDR3 protein: CASSLNRAPYEQYF. The CDR3 bases are TGCGCCAGCAGCTTGAACAGGGCTCCCTACGAGCAGTACTTC.

Here the CDR3 DNA reads TGTGCCAGCAGCTTAGTACCGGGACAGGGGACGAATGAGCAGTTCTTC. Its protein is CASSLVPGQGTNEQFF. This rearrangement joins TRBV7-2 to TRBJ2-1; TRBD1 agrees at 10 bases. CDR3 length: 16 residues. V lost 1 base, J lost 7 bases, and 7 bases stayed unmatched. CDR1 SGHTA and CDR2 FQGNSA come from the germline V gene. Complete variable domain (other parts from reference TRBV7-2 and TRBJ2-1): GAGVSQSPSNKVTEKGKDVELRCDPISGHTALYWYRQSLGQGLEFLIYFQGNSAPDKSGLPSDRFSAERTGGSVSTLTIQRTQQEDSAVYLCASSLVPGQGTNEQFFGPGTRLTVL.

This clone occurred a few times. The chain has TRBV19 and TRBJ1-1, with 7 bases matching TRBD1. Germline CDR1 reads LNHDA; CDR2 reads SQIVND (reference sequence). The CDR3 runs 11 residues. After removal of 3 bases from V and 8 bases from J, the junction contained 0 bases not matched to a gene. CDR3 in amino acids: CASSMTGEAFF. CDR3 DNA sequence: TGTGCCAGTAGTATGACAGGGGAAGCTTTCTTT. The complete variable domain, with remaining parts taken from reference TRBV19 and TRBJ1-1, reads DGGITQSPKYLFRKEGQNVTLSCEQNLNHDAMYWYRQDPGQGLRLIYYSQIVNDFQKGDIAEGYSVSREKKESFPLTVTSAQKNPTAFYLCASSMTGEAFFGQGTRLTVV.

This CDR3 reads CASSFQRGGADTQYF. The CDR3 DNA reads TGTGCCAGCAGTTTCCAGCGGGGAGGGGCAGATACGCAGTATTTT. The V gene is TRBV28, the J gene TRBJ2-3, with TRBD2 matching over 7 bases. The CDR3 loop spans 15 amino acids. The V and J ends lost 3 bases and 4 bases, in that order; junction bases with no gene match: 7. Germline values: CDR1 MDHEN, CDR2 SYDVKM.

This chain links TRBV30 with TRBJ2-3, with D possibly matching TRBD2 (6 bases). V lost 0 bases and J 2 bases, leaving 9 bases between the germline ends. Germline V lookup: CDR1 GTSNPN, CDR2 SVGIG (reference sequence). This CDR3 is 14 amino acids long. The CDR3 nucleotides read TGTGCCTGGAGTGTCGGCGGGGACACAGATACGCAGTATTTT. This codes for CAWSVGGDTDTQYF.

The chain combines TRBV5-8 with TRBJ1-5, with unresolved D. The CDR3 is made up of 15 amino acids. V was pared by 7 bases and J by 2 bases, with 16 bases between. CDR1 and CDR2 from the germline V gene are SGHTS and YDEGEE. As DNA, the CDR3 is TGTGCCAGCCGAGGCACTGGGAGGGGCAATCAGCCCCAGCATTTT. Encoded protein: CASRGTGRGNQPQHF.

The chain employs TRBV5-1 and TRBJ2-2; 8 nucleotides match TRBD1. This CDR3 has 13 residues. Germline V lookup: CDR1 SGHRS, CDR2 YFSETQ. V lost 6 bases to trimming and J lost 3 bases; unmatched junction nucleotides: 1. CDR3 bases: TGCGCCAGCACGGGACAGGACACCGGGGAGCTGTTTTTT. Its translation: CASTGQDTGELFF.

In its sample, this clone was seen a few times. The genes are TRBV12-5 and TRBJ2-3, with 8 bases fitting TRBD1. The CDR3 consists of 13 residues. The germline CDR1 and CDR2 sequences are LGHNT and FRNRAP. Trimming at V came to 8 bases and at J to 3 bases, leaving 4 bases not matched to a gene. The CDR3 reads CASKQGVTDTQYF. CDR3 in DNA: TGTGCTAGTAAACAGGGGGTGACAGATACGCAGTATTTT.

This clone was seen only a few times. The chain combines TRBV7-2 with TRBJ1-5, with 9 bases that match TRBD1. The CDR3 runs to 13 residues. The V gene's germline CDR1 is SGHTA and CDR2 FQGNSA. The J segment lost 16 bases and the V segment lost 0 bases, leaving 7 bases of the junction unmatched. Here the CDR3 DNA reads TGTGCCAGCAGCTTAGCGGGACAGGGAAAGAAACATTTT. Translated: CASSLAGQGKKHF.

The chain joins TRBV5-4 to TRBJ2-2; the D gene is possibly TRBD1 (6 bases). With 3 bases removed from V and 0 bases from J, the gap between germline ends came to 9 bases. There are 15 residues in the CDR3. Per germline, CDR1 SGHNT and CDR2 YYREEE (reference sequence). This CDR3 reads CASSSRQANTGELFF. CDR3 DNA sequence: TGTGCCAGCAGCTCCCGACAGGCGAACACCGGGGAGCTGTTTTTT.

This sequence joins TRBV11-2 and TRBJ2-7, with D possibly being TRBD2 (5 bases). Germline CDR1 is SGHAT and CDR2 is FQNNGV. The CDR3 spans 14 residues. V lost 1 base to trimming and J lost 2 bases, with 9 bases between them. DNA of the CDR3: TGTGCCAGCAGCTTAGTCGGGGAGACCTACGAGCAGTACTTC. This translates into CASSLVGETYEQYF.

The chain is built from TRBV27 and TRBJ2-7, with a possible D match to TRBD2 (6 bases). This CDR3 spans 13 amino acids. Trimming pared 9 bases from V and 4 bases from J, leaving 16 bases between. Germline loops: CDR1 MNHEY, CDR2 SMNVEV (reference sequence). The CDR3 DNA sequence: TGTGCCAGTTCCCGGGGGTACGGTTACGAGCAGTACTTC. This codes for CASSRGYGYEQYF.

The genes are TRBV7-3 and TRBJ2-1; TRBD2 matches 7 bases. V dropped 5 bases and J dropped 9; count of bases not matched to a gene: 7. Germline-derived CDR1 and CDR2 are SGHTA and FQGTGA. The CDR3 is 13 amino acids. The CDR3 DNA reads TGTGCCAGCAGCCCGACTAGCTCTCCTGAGCAGTTCTTC. It encodes CASSPTSSPEQFF.

The chain uses TRBV6-5 and TRBJ1-2, with 9 bases matching TRBD1. Losses at the gene ends were 5 bases for V and 5 bases for J; bases not matched to a gene: 3. Per the germline V gene, CDR1 is MNHEY and CDR2 is SVGAGI. CDR3 length: 13 residues. In DNA form, the CDR3 reads TGTGCCAGCAGTGCGACAGGGGGGTATGGCTACACCTTC. Translated: CASSATGGYGYTF.

To note about this clone: Mismatch with germline at one junction end may stem from a read error. This rearrangement joins TRBV5-1 to TRBJ2-3, with TRBD2 identical over 11 bases. The CDR3 is made up of 16 amino acids. From germline, CDR1 is SGHRS and CDR2 YFSETQ. CDR3 protein: CASGLAGGPGTGTQYF. The CDR3 DNA follows: TGCGCCAGCGGGCTAGCGGGGGGCCCGGGCACAGGTACGCAGTATTTT.